This TCR beta chain is from a study of blood T cell repertoires in COVID-19. Overall study context: Samples representing acute and convalescent COVID-19 were sourced from the United States, Italy and Spain. T cells, B-cell-depleted T cells, or PBMCs provided the cDNA or gDNA that served as material.

About this clone: Additional DNA sequences in this sample encode the identical CDR3.

Looked up from germline, CDR1 is SGHDT and CDR2 is YYEEEE. Trimming at V came to 0 bases and at J to 1 base, leaving 3 bases not matched to a gene. The CDR3 length is 15 residues. Only in-frame clones appear in the TCRdb table, and some are missing; sequencing was by immunoSEQ multiplex PCR. This sample has approximately 100,000 clones, with around 85% found just once. Sequencing used peripheral blood. The chain couples TRBV5-6 to TRBJ1-2; 7 positions agree with TRBD1. The receptor comes from a man aged 60-69 years with acute or convalescent COVID-19. CDR3 in amino acids: CASSLVDRDNYGYTF. The CDR3 nucleotides are TGTGCCAGCAGCTTGGTTGACAGGGATAACTATGGCTACACCTTC.